Listed here are 4 T cell receptor beta chains from one sample, sequenced in a study of OX40 agonist ivuxolimab in advanced cancers. Method: immunoSEQ multiplex PCR; TCRdb's copy keeps in-frame clones and lacks some. The sample includes about 60,000 clones, 83% of them seen just once. Specimen: CD4+ or CD8+ T cells sorted from blood, collected in a trial of the OX40 agonist ivuxolimab. Receptor source: an adult with an advanced solid tumor such as melanoma, head and neck, liver or kidney cancer.

This clone was seen once. The V call is TRBV27, the J call TRBJ2-1; D could derive from TRBD1 or TRBD2 (5 bases each). This CDR3 is built from 11 residues. Germline V lookup: CDR1 MNHEY, CDR2 SMNVEV (reference sequence). Between the trimmed V and J ends, which lost 2 bases and 13 bases, there was a span of 9 bases. The CDR3 reads CASSLAGTQFF. CDR3 bases: TGTGCCAGCAGTTTAGCCGGGACCCAGTTCTTC.

The J gene is TRBJ2-5, the V gene TRBV6-6, with 11 positions matching TRBD2. Germline lookup yields CDR1 MNHNY and CDR2 SVGAGI (reference sequence). V shed 10 bases and J 2 bases; nucleotides not matched to a gene: 6. This CDR3 spans 14 amino acids. The CDR3 spells CAITSGRPQETQYF. DNA for the CDR3: TGTGCCATTACTAGCGGGAGACCTCAAGAGACCCAGTACTTC.

This clone was recorded once. V is TRBV2 and J is TRBJ2-5; D is possibly TRBD1 (6 bases). Trimming took off 3 bases at V and 4 bases at J, with 12 bases between the two ends. This CDR3 has 14 amino acids. Germline V gene lookup returns CDR1 SNHLY and CDR2 FYNNEI. The DNA of the CDR3 is TGTGCCAGCAGTGATGGGGTAGGGGGAGAGACCCAGTACTTC. This sequence encodes CASSDGVGGETQYF.

The CDR3 DNA is TGTGCCAGTTCCTACTTTGGGGGGAATCAGCCCCAGCATTTT. Translated, it gives CASSYFGGNQPQHF. The gene calls are TRBV19 and TRBJ1-5; TRBD1 might be the D (5 bases). This CDR3 is built from 14 residues. With 8 bases removed from V and 4 bases from J, the gap between germline ends came to 15 bases. In germline, CDR1 is LNHDA, CDR2 SQIVND (reference sequence).